This TCR beta chain came from a study of a mutant IDH1 vaccine in newly diagnosed glioma. Across the study: Following radiotherapy alone, or alongside temozolomide cycles, vaccination was started after an interval of 4-6 weeks. Treatment recipients were about 62% male and about 40% female, and their mean age was approximately 43 years. It was radiotherapy, temozolomide, or both that patients received previously, with most receiving both.

Of note for this clone: Its cognate antigen is unknown.

Profiled with immunoSEQ multiplex PCR; TCRdb holds only in-frame clones, not every one. In the table there are fewer than 40,000 clones, more than 80% of which are singletons. Time point defined: week 47, end of study. What each vaccine dose contained was 300 ug of mutant IDH1 20-mer peptide, accompanied by topical imiquimod. The receptor was derived from a woman in her forties with glioma. Sequencing used PBMCs, obtained from a glioma patient whose treatment included an IDH1 peptide vaccine.

Here the CDR3 DNA reads TGTGCCAGCAGCTCCGGACAGGCGACGAGCGAGCCCCTCCACTTT. It yields the protein CASSSGQATSEPLHF. This chain uses TRBV7-9 with TRBJ1-6; 7 nucleotides align to TRBD1. Germline lookup yields CDR1 SEHNR and CDR2 FQNEAQ (reference sequence). Trimming at V came to 4 bases and at J to 13 bases, leaving 13 bases not matched to a gene. The CDR3 has 15 amino acids.